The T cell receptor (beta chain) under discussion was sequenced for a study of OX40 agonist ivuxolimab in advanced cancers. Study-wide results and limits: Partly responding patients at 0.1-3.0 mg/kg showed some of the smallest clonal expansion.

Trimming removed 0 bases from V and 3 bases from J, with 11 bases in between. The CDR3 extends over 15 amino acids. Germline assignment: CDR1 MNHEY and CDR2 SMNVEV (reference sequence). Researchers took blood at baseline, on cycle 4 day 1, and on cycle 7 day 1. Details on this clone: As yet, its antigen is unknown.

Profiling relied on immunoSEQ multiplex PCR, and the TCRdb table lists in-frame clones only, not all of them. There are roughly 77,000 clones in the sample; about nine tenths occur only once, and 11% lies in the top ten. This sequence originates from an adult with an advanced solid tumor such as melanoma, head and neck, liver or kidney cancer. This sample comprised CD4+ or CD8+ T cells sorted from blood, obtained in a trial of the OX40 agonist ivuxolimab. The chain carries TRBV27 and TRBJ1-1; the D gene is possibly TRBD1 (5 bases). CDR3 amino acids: CASSLSRAGDTEAFF. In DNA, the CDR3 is TGTGCCAGCAGTTTATCGCGGGCGGGGGACACTGAAGCTTTCTTT.